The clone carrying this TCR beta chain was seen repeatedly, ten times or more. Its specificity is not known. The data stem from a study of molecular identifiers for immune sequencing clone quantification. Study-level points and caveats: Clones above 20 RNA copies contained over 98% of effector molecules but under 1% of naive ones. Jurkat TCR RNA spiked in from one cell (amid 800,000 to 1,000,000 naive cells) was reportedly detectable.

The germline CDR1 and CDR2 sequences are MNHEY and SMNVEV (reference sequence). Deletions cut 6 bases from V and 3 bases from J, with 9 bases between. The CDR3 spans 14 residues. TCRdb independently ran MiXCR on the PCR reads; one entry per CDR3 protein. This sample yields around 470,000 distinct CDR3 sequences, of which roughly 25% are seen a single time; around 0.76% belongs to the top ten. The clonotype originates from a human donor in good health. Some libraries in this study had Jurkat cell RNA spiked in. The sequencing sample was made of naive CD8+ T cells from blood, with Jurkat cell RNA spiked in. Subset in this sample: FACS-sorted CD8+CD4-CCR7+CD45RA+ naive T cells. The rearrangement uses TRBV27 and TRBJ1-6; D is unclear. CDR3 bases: TGTGCCAGCAGCTTAGCAGGCTATAATTCACCCCTCCACTTT. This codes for CASSLAGYNSPLHF.